This TCR beta chain was observed in a study of preoperative IRX-2 immunotherapy in early breast cancer. This CDR3 contains 13 residues. V was clipped by 0 bases and J by 1 base, with 2 bases between them. Germline V gene data show CDR1 as SGHRS and CDR2 as YFSETQ. As to treatment: preoperative locoregional IRX-2 cytokine immunotherapy. This phase Ib study tested locoregional IRX-2 cytokine immunotherapy given before surgery. The data were produced by immunoSEQ multiplex PCR, yet TCRdb's version contains in-frame clones alone and is incomplete. Of over 60,000 clones in the sample, around 94% are singletons; the top ten hold roughly 1.5%. A word on this clone: Within the sample, other DNA sequences also encode this same CDR3.

The chain has TRBV5-1 and TRBJ1-3, with D hard to call. This sequence was found in a human donor with breast cancer. The biological material was taken from a patient treated with IRX-2 immunotherapy. The CDR3 DNA sequence: TGCGCCAGCAGCTTGGGGTCTGGAAACACCATATATTTT. It encodes CASSLGSGNTIYF.